Given below is one TCR beta chain in context. Its antigen is undetermined. The sample belongs to a study of cytomegalovirus exposure and HLA in healthy donors. The CDR3 length is 14 residues. CDR1 and CDR2 (germline): SGHDT, YYEEEE. The PCR made use of 60 Vbeta and 13 Jbeta primers. Only in-frame clones appear in the TCRdb table, and some are missing; sequencing was by immunoSEQ multiplex PCR. The table lists 200,000 to 250,000 clones, around four fifths of them singletons, with 0.71% in the top ten. Study results and caveats: In a later analysis, compared with equally common non-associated chains, HLA-associated beta chains were more expanded. In a later analysis, the majority of CMV-associated beta chains seemingly showed HLA restriction. It was assumed in the presence/absence analyses that sequencing depth was roughly uniform across donors.

The receptor comes from a boy aged 2 to 9 in good health and CMV-seronegative. Sequencing was done on a sample of PBMCs. This chain connects TRBV5-6 to TRBJ2-5; 7 nucleotides align to TRBD2. TRBJ2-7 matches the DNA end more closely, so the J call is doubtful. The CDR3 nucleotides read TGTGCCAGCAGCTTGGATTGGCGGGGGTACGAGCAGTACTTC. It codes for CASSLDWRGYEQYF.